This TCR beta chain was documented in a study of technical replicates of blood from a few donors. Sequenced by immunoSEQ multiplex PCR; TCRdb stores in-frame clones only, minus some. The sample holds approximately 93,000 clones, 85% to 95% seen once. The specimen sequenced was T cells isolated from PBMCs. This clonotype was sampled from a human donor in good health.

CDR3 in amino acids: CASSLIGETQYF. Written as DNA, the CDR3 is TGTGCCAGCAGCTTGATCGGAGAGACCCAGTACTTC. J is TRBJ2-5 and V is TRBV5-6, with D unclear. Germline CDR1 and CDR2: SGHDT and YYEEEE. There are 12 residues in the CDR3. Trimming shortened V by 1 base and J by 4 bases, and 5 bases separated the two germline ends. The variable domain in full, with the rest retrieved from reference TRBV5-6 and TRBJ2-5, is DAGVTQSPTHLIKTRGQQVTLRCSPKSGHDTVSWYQQALGQGPQFIFQYYEEEERQRGNFPDRFSGHQFPNYSSELNVNALLLGDSALYLCASSLIGETQYFGPGTRLLVL.